The source of this TCR beta chain is a study of neurological immune-mediated disorders. Notes on the study in general: In HTLV-1-associated myelopathy, TCR clonal expansion was greatest, whereas multiple sclerosis had the least, falling below healthy controls.

The cDNA was synthesized by 5'RACE incorporating 10-nucleotide random UMIs. Via MiXCR, TCRdb re-called the 5' RACE reads, giving one row per CDR3 protein. This sample has more than 15,000 distinct CDR3 sequences, with about 3.6% found just once. The CDR3 runs 16 residues. Trimming removed 4 bases at V and 0 bases at J, with 16 bases between. Germline lookup yields CDR1 LGHDT and CDR2 YNNKEL (reference sequence). This clonotype was seen ten or more times. Its antigen is undetermined. Sorted libraries came from approximately 1 million CD4+ or CD8+ T cells. The sequenced sample consisted of CD8+ T cells from blood. The genes are TRBV3-1 and TRBJ2-7, with D perhaps TRBD2 (5 bases). The TCR originated in a woman aged 40 to 50 in good health. CDR3 protein: CASSPERGGSSYEQYF. In nucleotides, the CDR3 is TGTGCCAGCAGCCCGGAGCGAGGAGGTTCCTCCTACGAGCAGTACTTC.